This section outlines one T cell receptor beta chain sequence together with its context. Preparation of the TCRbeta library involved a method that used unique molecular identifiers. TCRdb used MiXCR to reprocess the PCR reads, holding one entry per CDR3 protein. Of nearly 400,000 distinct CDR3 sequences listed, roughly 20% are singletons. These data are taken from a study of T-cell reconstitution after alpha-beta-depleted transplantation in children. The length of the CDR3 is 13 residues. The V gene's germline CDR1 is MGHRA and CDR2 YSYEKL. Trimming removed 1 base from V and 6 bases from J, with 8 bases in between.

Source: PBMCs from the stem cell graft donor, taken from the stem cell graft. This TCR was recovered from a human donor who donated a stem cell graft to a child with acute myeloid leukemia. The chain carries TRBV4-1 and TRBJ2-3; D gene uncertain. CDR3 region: CASSQVIWDTQYF. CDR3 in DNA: TGCGCCAGCAGCCAAGTAATCTGGGATACGCAGTATTTT.